These T cell receptor beta chains were read from a single sample in a study of shared clonotypes between healthy human individuals. The table came from immunoSEQ multiplex PCR; TCRdb's copy has only in-frame clones and leaves some out. Among roughly 96,000 clones listed, approximately 44% were seen once. Sequenced sample: PBMCs. These receptors came from a middle-aged woman in good health. Some clones in this sample may be carry-over from other donors' samples. CDR3s include the opening cysteine and the closing phenylalanine or tryptophan. The D gene is left open where the match is weak. Size tells how often a clone was seen (once, few, many) or the class of an expanded clone, and some rows leave it out.

J	D	size	V	CDR3	DNA
TRBJ1-2	TRBD1	few	TRBV13	CASSSGTGVGNYGYTF	TGTGCCAGCAGCTCGGGAACAGGGGTGGGTAACTATGGCTACACCTTC
TRBJ1-3	TRBD1	-	TRBV18	CASSQNPGTGMDTIYF	TGTGCCAGCTCCCAGAACCCCGGGACAGGGATGGACACCATATATTTT
TRBJ2-1	-	-	TRBV21-1	CASTYAAPASASSYNEQFF	TGTGCCAGCACCTATGCGGCCCCAGCTAGCGCAAGCTCCTACAATGAGCAGTTCTTC
TRBJ2-7	TRBD2	-	TRBV29-1	CSVVPSGMWEQYF	TGCAGCGTTGTCCCTAGCGGGATGTGGGAGCAGTACTTC
TRBJ1-1	-	many	TRBV5-1	CASSLETNTEAFF	TGCGCCAGCAGCTTGGAGACGAACACTGAAGCTTTCTTT
TRBJ2-1	TRBD1	few	TRBV7-7	CASSLDRTDEQFF	TGTGCTAGCAGCTTGGACAGGACCGATGAGCAGTTCTTC
TRBJ1-4	-	-	TRBV9	CASSDGATNGKLFF	TGTGCCAGCAGTGACGGGGCAACAAATGGAAAACTGTTTTTT
TRBJ2-1	TRBD1	many	TRBV27	CASSLRQGAGNEQFF	TGTGCCAGCAGTCTTAGACAGGGGGCGGGCAATGAGCAGTTCTTC
TRBJ2-1	TRBD2	-	TRBV5-3	CARVEREFNNEQFF	TGTGCCAGAGTCGAGCGGGAGTTCAACAATGAGCAGTTCTTC
TRBJ2-2	TRBD1	once	TRBV28	CASNEGASTGELFF	TGTGCCAGCAATGAGGGGGCGAGCACCGGGGAGCTGTTTTTT
TRBJ1-5	-	-	TRBV7-3	CASSGRGVRQPQHF	TGTGCCAGCAGCGGGAGAGGGGTTCGTCAGCCCCAGCATTTT
TRBJ2-2	-	many	TRBV27	CASGALRPSTGELFF	TGTGCCAGCGGGGCCCTTCGACCGTCCACCGGGGAGCTGTTTTTT
TRBJ2-7	TRBD2	-	TRBV7-8	CASSARLAGVYEQYF	TGTGCCAGCAGCGCCAGACTAGCGGGGGTCTACGAGCAGTACTTC
TRBJ2-7	TRBD1	many	TRBV29-1	CSVVVTGGHEQYF	TGCAGCGTTGTCGTCACAGGGGGCCACGAGCAGTACTTC
TRBJ1-5	TRBD1	many	TRBV19	CASGMDRVQPQHF	TGTGCCAGTGGTATGGACAGGGTTCAGCCCCAGCATTTT
TRBJ2-7	-	-	TRBV19	CASSIQVWFEQYF	TGTGCCAGTAGTATACAGGTTTGGTTTGAGCAGTACTTC
TRBJ2-1	TRBD2	few	TRBV4-2	CAVGQREGGEQFF	TGTGCCGTGGGCCAGCGGGAGGGCGGTGAGCAGTTCTTC
TRBJ2-7	-	-	TRBV4-1	CASSPMGGVSYEQYF	TGCGCCAGCAGCCCGATGGGCGGGGTTTCCTACGAGCAGTACTTC
TRBJ2-5	TRBD2	-	TRBV7-2	CASSSLAGAETQYF	TGTGCCAGCAGTTCACTAGCGGGAGCGGAGACCCAGTACTTC
TRBJ2-7	TRBD2	-	TRBV7-8	CASSSRRLAGYEQYF	TGTGCCAGCAGCTCCCGCCGACTAGCGGGGTACGAGCAGTACTTC
TRBJ2-3	TRBD2	many	TRBV30	CAWSRLAGVGDTQYF	TGTGCCTGGAGCAGACTAGCGGGAGTCGGAGATACGCAGTATTTT
TRBJ2-5	-	many	TRBV30	CAWSRGATQYF	TGTGCCTGGAGCCGTGGGGCGACCCAGTACTTC
TRBJ2-7	-	-	TRBV4-2	CASSQGNDLNEQYF	TGTGCCAGCAGCCAAGGGAACGACCTAAACGAGCAGTACTTC
TRBJ2-7	-	many	TRBV5-1	CASSLVGNFGYEQYF	TGCGCCAGCAGCTTGGTGGGGAACTTCGGCTACGAGCAGTACTTC
TRBJ2-5	-	-	TRBV5-8	CASSLDRGAITQYF	TGTGCCAGCAGCTTAGATCGGGGGGCCATTACCCAGTACTTC
TRBJ2-7	-	-	TRBV2	CVVWDANYEQYF	TGTGTCGTCTGGGACGCAAACTACGAGCAGTACTTC
TRBJ2-3	TRBD2	few	TRBV29-1	CSARGLAGGYLYF	TGCAGCGCAAGGGGACTAGCGGGAGGGTATCTGTATTTT
TRBJ1-2	-	-	TRBV19	CASRPPGTRGDGCTF	TGTGCCAGTAGGCCACCCGGGACACGTGGCGATGGCTGCACCTTC